This T cell receptor beta chain was obtained from a study of blood T cell repertoires in COVID-19. The overall study: From the United States, Italy and Spain came samples of acute and convalescent COVID-19. Sources were T cells, B-cell-depleted T cells, or PBMCs; the material itself was cDNA or gDNA.

Profiling relied on immunoSEQ multiplex PCR, and the TCRdb table lists in-frame clones only, not all of them. The sample has about 83,000 clones; around 90% are singletons. Material: peripheral blood. This clonotype originated in an elderly man with active or convalescent COVID-19.

The CDR3 DNA is TGTGCCAGCACCACTGGGGCGAGTCGGAGCGGCTACACCTTC. Amino acids: CASTTGASRSGYTF. The V and J genes are TRBV6-5 and TRBJ1-2; a weak D match, TRBD1 (5 bases). The CDR3 totals 14 residues. The V gene's germline CDR1 is MNHEY and CDR2 SVGAGI. V was clipped by 7 bases and J by 8 bases, with 20 bases between them.